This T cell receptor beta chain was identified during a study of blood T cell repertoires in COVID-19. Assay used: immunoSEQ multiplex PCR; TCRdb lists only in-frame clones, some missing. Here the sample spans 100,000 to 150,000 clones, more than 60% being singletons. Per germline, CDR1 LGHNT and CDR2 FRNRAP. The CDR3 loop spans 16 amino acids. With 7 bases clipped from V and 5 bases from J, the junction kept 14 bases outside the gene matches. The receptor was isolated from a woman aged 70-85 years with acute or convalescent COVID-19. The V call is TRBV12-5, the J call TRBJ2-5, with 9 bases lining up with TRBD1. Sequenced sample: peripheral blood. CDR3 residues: CASAVGQGRGQETQYF. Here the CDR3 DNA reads TGTGCTAGTGCCGTCGGACAGGGGCGGGGGCAGGAGACCCAGTACTTC.